These 27 T cell receptor beta chains were sequenced from one sample in a study of blood T cell repertoires in COVID-19. Assay: immunoSEQ multiplex PCR; the TCRdb copy retains only in-frame clones and omits some. Of a few hundred thousand clones in the sample, around 88% were seen once. Sequencing was done on a sample of peripheral blood. The source is a woman in her 30s with COVID-19, enrolled during active disease.

The chain is built from TRBV27 and TRBJ1-1; the D is unclear. V lost 5 bases to trimming and J lost 2 bases, with 12 bases between them. Germline lookup yields CDR1 MNHEY and CDR2 SMNVEV (reference sequence). The CDR3 extends over 14 amino acids. The CDR3 nucleotides are TGTGCCAGCAGTCCCTGGCCTGAAAACACTGAAGCTTTCTTT. The encoded protein is CASSPWPENTEAFF.

The gene calls are TRBV7-9 and TRBJ1-1; maybe TRBD1 (5 bases). Per the germline V gene, CDR1 is SEHNR and CDR2 is FQNEAQ (reference sequence). The CDR3 extends over 16 amino acids. V lost 0 bases and J 0 bases, leaving 11 bases between the germline ends. CDR3 DNA sequence: TGTGCCAGCAGCTTAGCGGGGCAGGGTATGAACACTGAAGCTTTCTTT. Residues: CASSLAGQGMNTEAFF.

V usage is TRBV7-2 and J usage is TRBJ2-1, with a tentative D call TRBD1 (6 bases). The CDR3 is made up of 14 amino acids. Germline CDR1 is SGHTA and CDR2 is FQGNSA. V shed 2 bases and J shed 8 bases, with 13 bases lying between them. The DNA of the CDR3 is TGTGCCAGCAGCTTATCGGACAGACCTCATGAGCAGTTCTTC. This sequence encodes CASSLSDRPHEQFF.

The rearrangement joins TRBV27 to TRBJ2-2, with 7 bases matching TRBD2. CDR1 and CDR2 from the germline V gene are MNHEY and SMNVEV (reference sequence). This CDR3 is 14 amino acids long. Unmatched junction bases numbered 2, after V lost 3 bases and J lost 4 bases. Here the CDR3 reads CASSFGGITGELFF. CDR3 coding DNA: TGTGCCAGCAGTTTCGGGGGGATCACCGGGGAGCTGTTTTTT.

This chain links TRBV4-3 with TRBJ1-1; 8 positions match TRBD1. The length of the CDR3 is 15 residues. CDR1 is LGHNA, CDR2 YSLEER, per germline. J lost 4 bases, V lost 4 bases, and 8 bases had no gene match. Here the CDR3 DNA reads TGCGCCAGCAGCCTAGCCGGACAGGGTGGCACTGAAGCTTTCTTT. Its protein product is CASSLAGQGGTEAFF.

This clone was observed a few times. The chain uses TRBV3-1 (or the pseudogene TRBV3-2) and TRBJ2-2, with D uncertain. The V gene lost 2 bases and the J gene lost 7 bases, with 5 bases spanning the gap. The CDR3 consists of 12 residues. Germline V gives CDR1 LGHDT, CDR2 YNNKEL (reference sequence). CDR3: CASSQRVGELFF. The CDR3 DNA follows: TGTGCCAGCAGCCAAAGAGTCGGGGAGCTGTTTTTT.

The CDR3 coding sequence is TGCGCCAGCAGGGGAGACAGGGGACGCACAGATACGCAGTATTTT. This encodes CASRGDRGRTDTQYF. J is TRBJ2-3 and V is TRBV4-3, with 8 bases aligning to TRBD1. Germline CDR1 reads LGHNA; CDR2 reads YSLEER. The CDR3 is 15 amino acids. V shed 6 bases and J 1 base; nucleotides not matched to a gene: 6.

The rearrangement links TRBV6-2 or TRBV6-3 to TRBJ1-1; D ambiguous. There are 14 residues in the CDR3. CDR1 is MNHEY and CDR2 is SVGEGT in the germline V gene. Trimming pared 1 base from V and 10 bases from J, leaving 16 bases between. CDR3 in DNA: TGTGCCAGCAGTTACTACAGAGGCGGACTGGGAGCTTTCTTT. This codes for CASSYYRGGLGAFF.

The chain joins TRBV6-5 to TRBJ2-5; a possible D gene is TRBD1 (6 bases). This CDR3 has 12 amino acids. The germline V and J ends were trimmed by 6 bases and 5 bases, with 10 bases remaining between them. Germline lookup yields CDR1 MNHEY and CDR2 SVGAGI. Here the CDR3 reads CASRLGAETQYF. In DNA, the CDR3 is TGTGCCAGCAGGCTGGGGGCGGAGACCCAGTACTTC.

DNA of the CDR3: TGTGCCATCAGCGCCAGTCAGGGCTCCTACGAGCAGTACTTC. The encoded protein is CAISASQGSYEQYF. The V gene is TRBV10-3, the J gene TRBJ2-7, with D perhaps matching TRBD1 (5 bases). This CDR3 region has 14 residues. Looked up from germline, CDR1 is ENHRY and CDR2 is SYGVKD. V gave up 6 bases and J gave up 0 bases, with 12 bases separating them.

This sequence joins TRBV4-2 and TRBJ2-7, with TRBD2 matching 10 bases. The V and J ends lost 0 bases and 3 bases, in that order; junction bases with no gene match: 8. CDR1 and CDR2 (germline): LGHNA, YNFKEQ. The length of the CDR3 is 17 residues. The CDR3 nucleotides read TGTGCCAGCAGCCAAGAGACCCCCCAGCGGGGGGGCTACGAGCAGTACTTC. As protein: CASSQETPQRGGYEQYF.

The genes are TRBV7-9 and TRBJ2-7; D possibly corresponds to TRBD2 (6 bases). The V gene lost 10 bases and the J gene lost 0 bases, with 10 bases spanning the gap. The V gene's germline CDR1 is SEHNR and CDR2 FQNEAQ (reference sequence). The CDR3 has 12 residues. CDR3 coding DNA: TGTGCCATGGAGGGGAACTCCTACGAGCAGTACTTC. It specifies CAMEGNSYEQYF.

The chain joins TRBV5-1 to TRBJ1-6; TRBD1 aligns across 8 bases. Per the germline V gene, CDR1 is SGHRS and CDR2 is YFSETQ. Trimming cost V 3 bases and J 9 bases; bases outside gene matches: 11. CDR3 size: 16 residues. This CDR3 is CASSSIGQGRFSPLHF. For the CDR3, the DNA is TGCGCCAGCAGCTCGATTGGACAGGGCAGGTTTTCACCCCTCCACTTT.

V usage is TRBV6-6 and J usage is TRBJ2-1; no clear D. This CDR3 is built from 16 residues. Germline V gene lookup returns CDR1 MNHNY and CDR2 SVGAGI (reference sequence). V lost 0 bases, J lost 8 bases, and 17 bases lay in between. The CDR3 bases are TGTGCCAGCAGTTACTCGGCGGTCTTATACGGCGATGAGCAGTTCTTC. Translating it yields CASSYSAVLYGDEQFF.

The V gene is TRBV28, the J gene TRBJ2-2; D perhaps matches TRBD1 (6 bases). CDR1 is MDHEN and CDR2 is SYDVKM in the germline V gene. The CDR3 is made up of 16 amino acids. The V and J ends lost 3 bases and 5 bases respectively, with 16 bases between them. Here the CDR3 reads CASSFPAGVNTGELFF. The CDR3 DNA reads TGTGCCAGCAGTTTTCCGGCAGGGGTTAATACCGGGGAGCTGTTTTTT.

This chain links TRBV5-5 with TRBJ2-5; maybe TRBD1 (6 bases). V lost 2 bases to trimming and J lost 5 bases, with 13 bases between them. The V gene's germline CDR1 is SGHKS and CDR2 YYEKEE (reference sequence). This CDR3 comprises 14 residues. CDR3 nucleotides: TGTGCCAGCAGCTTCAACACAGGGCACGAGACCCAGTACTTC. Translation: CASSFNTGHETQYF.

This chain connects TRBV7-9 to TRBJ2-1; possibly TRBD2 for D (6 bases). The CDR3 is 16 amino acids. Looked up from germline, CDR1 is SEHNR and CDR2 is FQNEAQ (reference sequence). V lost 7 bases and J lost 3, with 19 bases in between. CDR3 in DNA: TGTGCCAGCACCACCTTGGGTGTGGGAGGCTACAATGAGCAGTTCTTC. Translation: CASTTLGVGGYNEQFF. Combining the CDR3 with reference TRBV7-9 and TRBJ2-1 gives the whole variable domain DTGVSQNPRHKITKRGQNVTFRCDPISEHNRLYWYRQTLGQGPEFLTYFQNEAQLEKSRLLSDRFSAERPKGSFSTLEIQRTEQGDSAMYLCASTTLGVGGYNEQFFGPGTRLTVL.

This sequence joins TRBV12-3 or TRBV12-4 and TRBJ1-1, with 8 positions matching TRBD1. The CDR3 totals 13 residues. V shed 3 bases and J 6 bases; nucleotides not matched to a gene: 3. CDR3 sequence reads: CASSFAGGSEAFF. CDR3 sequence (DNA): TGTGCCAGCAGTTTTGCAGGGGGCTCTGAAGCTTTCTTT.

The chain employs TRBV5-1 and TRBJ2-5; 12 nucleotides match TRBD2. The length of the CDR3 is 15 residues. The germline CDR1 and CDR2 sequences are SGHRS and YFSETQ. V lost 5 bases, J lost 6 bases, and 8 bases stayed unmatched. The CDR3 loop reads CASRTSGSGWQTQYF. The CDR3 coding sequence is TGCGCCAGCAGGACTAGCGGGAGTGGGTGGCAGACCCAGTACTTC.

The chain links TRBV27 to TRBJ2-3, with D perhaps TRBD2 (5 bases). The germline gives CDR1 MNHEY, CDR2 SMNVEV (reference sequence). The CDR3 is 19 amino acids. V was clipped by 5 bases and J by 1 base, with 25 bases between them. DNA for the CDR3: TGTGCCAGCAGTGCCCTTGAGGGTGGGTCAACATGGGGCACAGATACGCAGTATTTT. Encoded protein: CASSALEGGSTWGTDTQYF.

This chain links TRBV7-9 with TRBJ1-1; no clear D gene. Germline V CDR1 and CDR2: SEHNR, FQNEAQ (reference sequence). V was shortened by 3 bases and J by 5 bases, with 13 bases between the two germline ends. CDR3 length: 14 residues. CDR3 amino acids: CASSLGGLWTEAFF. CDR3 sequence (DNA): TGTGCCAGCAGCTTGGGTGGACTTTGGACTGAAGCTTTCTTT. Complete variable domain (other parts from reference TRBV7-9 and TRBJ1-1): DTGVSQNPRHKITKRGQNVTFRCDPISEHNRLYWYRQTLGQGPEFLTYFQNEAQLEKSRLLSDRFSAERPKGSFSTLEIQRTEQGDSAMYLCASSLGGLWTEAFFGQGTRLTVV.

The V gene is TRBV24-1, the J gene TRBJ2-1; TRBD2 matches 11 bases. There are 17 residues in the CDR3. Germline V gene lookup returns CDR1 KGHDR and CDR2 SFDVKD. J gave up 2 bases and V 4 bases, and 6 bases lay outside the gene matches. The chain's CDR3 is CATSEGGTSGAYNEQFF. The CDR3 region has the DNA TGTGCCACCAGTGAAGGGGGGACTAGCGGCGCCTACAATGAGCAGTTCTTC.

The CDR3 DNA follows: TGTGCCACCCAGGGGACTAGCGGGAGCTACAATGAGCAGTTCTTC. Translation gives CATQGTSGSYNEQFF. This sequence joins TRBV24-1 and TRBJ2-1, with 14 bases identical to TRBD2. The CDR3 runs to 15 residues. V lost 9 bases and J lost 3; bases outside the gene matches: 3. Germline lookup yields CDR1 KGHDR and CDR2 SFDVKD.

CDR3 in DNA: TGCGCCAGCAGCCAAGGCCCGGGACACAGCAATCAGCCCCAGCATTTT. Amino acids: CASSQGPGHSNQPQHF. The chain links TRBV4-1 to TRBJ1-5; a possible D gene is TRBD1 (6 bases). The CDR3 covers 16 residues. CDR1 and CDR2 from the germline V gene are MGHRA and YSYEKL. V was shortened by 1 base and J by 1 base, with 11 bases between the two germline ends.

This chain joins TRBV7-2 and TRBJ2-3, with D possibly TRBD1 on 6 matching bases. CDR1 and CDR2 from the germline V gene are SGHTA and FQGNSA. The CDR3 spans 11 residues. The V end was cut by 10 bases, the J end by 4 bases, with 9 bases between. The CDR3 is CAISGADTQYF. In nucleotides, the CDR3 is TGTGCCATCTCAGGGGCAGATACGCAGTATTTT. Using reference TRBV7-2 and TRBJ2-3 for the parts outside the CDR3, the full variable domain is GAGVSQSPSNKVTEKGKDVELRCDPISGHTALYWYRQSLGQGLEFLIYFQGNSAPDKSGLPSDRFSAERTGGSVSTLTIQRTQQEDSAVYLCAISGADTQYFGPGTRLTVL.

V usage is TRBV2 and J usage is TRBJ2-7, with 13 nucleotides matching TRBD2. Trimming at V came to 9 bases and at J to 6 bases, leaving 5 bases not matched to a gene. This CDR3 has 13 amino acids. Germline loops: CDR1 SNHLY, CDR2 FYNNEI. Here the CDR3 reads CASGLAGVREQYV. The CDR3 DNA follows: TGTGCCAGTGGACTAGCGGGAGTTCGCGAGCAGTACGTC.

This rearrangement joins TRBV11-3 to TRBJ1-3; D not resolved. Trimming took 5 bases from V and 0 from J, leaving 8 bases between them. The CDR3 length is 14 residues. Looked up from germline, CDR1 is SGHNT and CDR2 is YENEEA. CDR3 amino acids: CASSLISSGNTIYF. CDR3 nucleotide sequence: TGTGCCAGCAGCCTTATTAGCTCTGGAAACACCATATATTTT.